Given below is one TCR beta chain in context. TCRdb keeps only in-frame clones here, not all; method: immunoSEQ multiplex PCR. Of some 87,000 clones in the sample, approximately 90% are singletons; the top ten hold 4% to 4.5%. The source of the sample is a study of blood T cell repertoires in COVID-19. The V gene end was trimmed by 4 bases and the J gene end by 1 base; junction bases not matched to a gene: 7. The CDR3 is 16 amino acids. In germline, CDR1 is SGHRS, CDR2 YFSETQ. This receptor was obtained from a human donor with COVID-19, enrolled during active disease. The donor label of this sample is uncertain. Sequenced input: peripheral blood. The gene calls are TRBV5-1 and TRBJ2-1, with 8 nucleotides matching TRBD1. The CDR3 bases are TGCGCCAGCAGCCTTTACGGACAGGGATCCTACAATGAGCAGTTCTTC. It yields the protein CASSLYGQGSYNEQFF.